The 26 T cell receptor beta chains reported below all come from one sample, sequenced in a study of blood T cells in healthy people across ages. Using a J-beta primer mix together with a sample-barcoded 5' primer, a second PCR was run for about 6 to 11 cycles. Each CDR3 protein gets one entry after TCRdb re-called the 5' RACE reads with MiXCR. The sample has approximately 960,000 distinct CDR3 sequences; just under 30% are singletons. The data also belong to a second study, concerning T cells of mothers and their children.

Specimen: blood. These receptors originate from a woman between 35 and 50 years old in good health.

The chain is built from TRBV28 and TRBJ1-1, with 7 bases matching TRBD1. The CDR3 is 14 amino acids. In germline, CDR1 is MDHEN, CDR2 SYDVKM. The J segment lost 0 bases and the V segment lost 8 bases, leaving 6 bases of the junction unmatched. The CDR3 loop is CASLQGRMNTEAFF. In DNA form, the CDR3 reads TGTGCCAGCCTACAGGGGAGAATGAACACTGAAGCTTTCTTT.

The chain is built from TRBV20-1 and TRBJ1-2; TRBD1 agrees at 10 bases. CDR3 length equals 15 residues. Germline CDR1 is DFQATT and CDR2 is SNEGSKA (reference sequence). After removal of 5 bases from V and 4 bases from J, the junction contained 10 bases not matched to a gene. The CDR3 DNA is TGCAGTGCTGTGCAGGGGGGACAGGGGTCCTATGGCTACACCTTC. It is translated as CSAVQGGQGSYGYTF.

This chain connects TRBV12-3 or TRBV12-4 to TRBJ1-5, with TRBD1 matching over 7 bases. Unmatched junction bases numbered 7, after V lost 6 bases and J lost 2 bases. The CDR3 loop spans 15 amino acids. CDR3 loop: CASRAGTVRNQPQHF. The CDR3 DNA sequence: TGTGCCAGCAGGGCTGGGACAGTTCGCAATCAGCCCCAGCATTTT.

This clonotype has more than one count but fewer than ten. CDR3 in DNA: TGCGCCAGCAGACCTCTGGCGGGGCCCACAGATACGCAGTATTTT. This translates into CASRPLAGPTDTQYF. J is TRBJ2-3 and V is TRBV4-1; maybe TRBD2 (6 bases). Germline loops: CDR1 MGHRA, CDR2 YSYEKL. The CDR3 consists of 15 residues. Trimming took 6 bases from V and 2 from J, leaving 15 bases between them.

There are many counts of this clonotype. The V call is TRBV29-1, the J call TRBJ1-2; D gene unclear. Germline lookup yields CDR1 SQVTM and CDR2 ANQGSEA. This CDR3 comprises 11 residues. Trimming left V 4 bases short and J 8 bases short, with 11 bases between. The CDR3 DNA is TGCAGCGTTGTGGCACCGGGCGGCTACACCTTC. This encodes CSVVAPGGYTF.

This chain links TRBV15 with TRBJ1-2, with 7 bases identical to TRBD1. Germline-derived CDR1 and CDR2 are LNHNV and YYDKDF (reference sequence). J was trimmed by 2 bases and V by 1 base; bases with no gene match: 4. This CDR3 spans 15 amino acids. Written as DNA, the CDR3 is TGTGCCACCAGCAGAGTTGGACAGGCCAACTATGGCTACACCTTC. Encoded protein: CATSRVGQANYGYTF. Combining the CDR3 with reference TRBV15 and TRBJ1-2 gives the whole variable domain DAMVIQNPRYQVTQFGKPVTLSCSQTLNHNVMYWYQQKSSQAPKLLFHYYDKDFNNEADTPDNFQSRRPNTSFCFLDIRSPGLGDTAMYLCATSRVGQANYGYTFGSGTRLTVV.

The chain employs TRBV29-1 and TRBJ2-1; tentatively, D is TRBD2 (6 bases). Between the trimmed V and J ends, which lost 4 bases and 2 bases, there was a span of 18 bases. The germline V gene has CDR1 SQVTM and CDR2 ANQGSEA. The CDR3 contains 16 residues. Written as DNA, the CDR3 is TGCAGCGTTGGGGGGACTCCTCCCGGCCCCTACAATGAGCAGTTCTTC. Amino acid sequence: CSVGGTPPGPYNEQFF.

V usage is TRBV20-1 and J usage is TRBJ1-5; weak D call: TRBD1 (5 bases). V lost 6 bases and J 5 bases, leaving 14 bases between the germline ends. In germline, CDR1 is DFQATT, CDR2 SNEGSKA (reference sequence). The CDR3 covers 13 residues. For the CDR3, the DNA is TGCAGTGCCCCGTCGGGGCGCGATCAGCCCCAGCATTTT. Protein sequence: CSAPSGRDQPQHF.

With respect to this clonotype: With a much larger clone just one base away, this may be a read error. CDR3 sequence: CASSPGTGGFGANVRTF. The CDR3 region has the DNA TGTGCCAGCAGCCCCGGGACAGGGGGCTTCGGGGCCAACGTCCGGACTTTC. The rearrangement uses TRBV12-3 or TRBV12-4 and TRBJ2-6; TRBD1 matches 12 bases. The CDR3 consists of 17 residues.

The chain uses TRBV28 and TRBJ2-7; 8 nucleotides match TRBD1. The J call is doubtful: the DNA matches TRBJ2-5 better. Looked up from germline, CDR1 is MDHEN and CDR2 is SYDVKM. The CDR3 spans 17 residues. CDR3 sequence reads: CASSYHLDREIRETQYF. The CDR3 nucleotides are TGTGCCAGCAGTTACCACCTGGACAGGGAAATTAGAGAGACCCAGTACTTC.

J is TRBJ1-2 and V is TRBV29-1, with D uncertain. CDR3 length: 14 residues. The germline CDR1 and CDR2 sequences are SQVTM and ANQGSEA. Trimming left V 4 bases short and J 3 bases short, with 15 bases between. The CDR3 DNA sequence: TGCAGCGTTGTAGCGTCGGTAGGATACTATGGCTACACCTTC. Translating gives CSVVASVGYYGYTF.

This clonotype was observed many times. V gene TRBV4-1 combines with J gene TRBJ2-1; 8 positions agree with TRBD2. Germline CDR1 and CDR2: MGHRA and YSYEKL. The CDR3 consists of 16 residues. V gave up 0 bases and J gave up 2 bases; unmatched junction bases: 3. The CDR3 loop reads CASSQEPGGPYNEQFF. CDR3 bases: TGCGCCAGCAGCCAAGAACCGGGGGGGCCCTACAATGAGCAGTTCTTC.

This clonotype was observed a handful of times. The chain combines TRBV28 with TRBJ2-1; D remains ambiguous. This CDR3 has 15 amino acids. Trimming stripped 6 bases from V and 1 base from J, with 13 bases between. The germline gives CDR1 MDHEN, CDR2 SYDVKM. CDR3 protein: CASRPRFRSYNEQFF. DNA for the CDR3: TGTGCCAGCAGACCCCGGTTCAGATCCTACAATGAGCAGTTCTTC.

This clonotype has only one observation. V gene TRBV6-5 combines with J gene TRBJ1-3; D unresolved. Trimming took 2 bases from V and 0 from J, leaving 11 bases between them. Germline V lookup: CDR1 MNHEY, CDR2 SVGAGI. The CDR3 is 16 residues long. The CDR3 sequence: CASSYREHLSGNTIYF. The CDR3 coding sequence is TGTGCCAGCAGTTACCGGGAGCACCTCTCTGGAAACACCATATATTTT.

The chain joins TRBV12-3 or TRBV12-4 to TRBJ1-1; 8 bases line up with TRBD1. CDR3 length: 16 amino acids. With V trimmed by 5 bases and J by 3 bases, 11 bases remained unmatched. The CDR3 spells CASSPRTGGRYTEAFF. CDR3 DNA: TGTGCCAGCAGTCCTCGCACAGGGGGTAGATACACTGAAGCTTTCTTT.

In this sample, this clonotype turned up a few times. The chain links TRBV7-9 to TRBJ2-7; D uncertain. This CDR3 has 13 residues. V was trimmed by 6 bases and J by 2 bases, leaving 11 bases between them. CDR1 is SEHNR and CDR2 is FQNEAQ in the germline V gene (reference sequence). The CDR3 DNA reads as TGTGCCAGCAGGGCTACAGCTGCCTACGAGCAGTACTTC. This gives the protein CASRATAAYEQYF.

This clonotype has more than one count but fewer than ten. A read error may be the cause here, since a much bigger clone is one base away. The chain employs TRBV6-5 and TRBJ2-4; tentative D call: TRBD1 (7 bases). Trimming cost V 8 bases and J 4 bases, with 15 bases left between them. CDR1 and CDR2 from the germline V gene are MNHEY and SVGAGI. This CDR3 has 14 amino acids. The CDR3 DNA follows: TGTGCCAGCGGACCGGGGGACAGTAAAAACATTCAGTACTTC. Protein product: CASGPGDSKNIQYF.

Details on this clonotype: It may be a read error: a sequence one base away is much more abundant. The gene calls are TRBV27 and TRBJ2-4, with a weak D call TRBD1 (6 bases). TRBJ2-7 matches the DNA end more closely, so the J call is doubtful. The V gene's germline CDR1 is MNHEY and CDR2 SMNVEV (reference sequence). The CDR3 spans 14 residues. The CDR3 coding sequence is TGTGCCAGCAGTCCCCACCAGGGGAGCCGCGAGCAGTACTTC. Its translation is CASSPHQGSREQYF.

This clonotype was detected ten times or more. The V call is TRBV7-2, the J call TRBJ1-5, with 10 bases identical to TRBD1. The germline CDR1 and CDR2 sequences are SGHTA and FQGNSA. Trimming cost V 5 bases and J 5 bases; bases outside gene matches: 3. This CDR3 contains 14 residues. The CDR3 DNA reads TGTGCCAGCAGCATGGGACAGGGGTATCAGCCCCAGCATTTT. Amino acids: CASSMGQGYQPQHF.

This clonotype was counted only a few times. For the CDR3, the DNA is TGCAGCGTTGTGCGGATGCCTTCCTACGAGCAGTACTTC. It yields the protein CSVVRMPSYEQYF. The rearrangement links TRBV29-1 to TRBJ2-7; D unclear. Germline values: CDR1 SQVTM, CDR2 ANQGSEA. V lost 4 bases and J 1 base, leaving 11 bases between the germline ends. The CDR3 is 13 residues long.

This clonotype was seen a few times. The J gene is TRBJ1-1, the V gene TRBV9; no reliable D call. Between the trimmed V and J ends, which lost 0 bases and 1 base, there was a span of 10 bases. The CDR3 runs to 15 residues. The germline gives CDR1 SGDLS, CDR2 YYNGEE. CDR3 sequence (DNA): TGTGCCAGCAGCGTAGGAAGGACGGGGAACACTGAAGCTTTCTTT. This translates into CASSVGRTGNTEAFF.

This clonotype turned up a few times. This chain joins TRBV4-2 and TRBJ2-3, with TRBD2 identical over 10 bases. V trimming: 1 base; J trimming: 3 bases; junction bases outside the gene matches: 7. The CDR3 is 17 residues long. Germline assignment: CDR1 LGHNA and CDR2 YNFKEQ. As DNA, the CDR3 is TGTGCCAGCAGCCAAGTAGGGGCTAGCGGGGGAACAGATACGCAGTATTTT. Translated: CASSQVGASGGTDTQYF.

This clonotype was seen ten or more times. This chain connects TRBV4-1 to TRBJ2-7; 7 bases match TRBD2. The CDR3 is made up of 13 amino acids. V trimming: 4 bases; J trimming: 4 bases; junction bases outside the gene matches: 4. Germline CDR1 is MGHRA and CDR2 is YSYEKL. The CDR3 DNA is TGCGCCAGCAGCCTACGGGGGGAATACGAGCAGTACTTC. Translating it yields CASSLRGEYEQYF.

This clonotype was detected ten times or more. This chain joins TRBV5-1 and TRBJ2-7; 9 bases map to TRBD1. After removal of 4 bases from V and 6 bases from J, the junction contained 11 bases not matched to a gene. The length of the CDR3 is 15 residues. Germline V CDR1 and CDR2: SGHRS, YFSETQ. This CDR3 reads CASSPIGDRAPEQYF. The CDR3 DNA reads TGCGCCAGCAGCCCTATAGGGGACAGGGCTCCCGAGCAGTACTTC.

CDR3 residues: CSAGQGPDTQYF. The CDR3 DNA reads TGCAGTGCTGGACAGGGCCCAGATACGCAGTATTTT. This rearrangement joins TRBV20-1 to TRBJ2-3; 8 positions match TRBD1. The germline V gene has CDR1 DFQATT and CDR2 SNEGSKA (reference sequence). The CDR3 consists of 12 residues. Trimming at V came to 5 bases and at J to 4 bases, leaving 2 bases not matched to a gene.

The chain is built from TRBV2 and TRBJ1-5; possible D gene TRBD1, 6 bases. Germline lookup yields CDR1 SNHLY and CDR2 FYNNEI. V lost 6 bases, J lost 4 bases, and 13 bases lay in between. This CDR3 contains 14 residues. The CDR3 loop is CASRAGVGNQPQHF. CDR3 nucleotide sequence: TGTGCCAGCAGAGCAGGGGTGGGGAATCAGCCCCAGCATTTT.